Presented here are 32 T cell receptor beta chains from one specimen sequenced in a study of control samples from healthy donors and cancer patients. Only in-frame clones appear in the TCRdb table, and some are missing; sequencing was by immunoSEQ multiplex PCR. The sample carries 110,000 or so clones, approximately 90% recorded once. Sequencing was carried out using blood. These receptors were obtained from a human donor in good health. The donor label of this sample is uncertain.

The chain employs TRBV2 and TRBJ2-6, with D possibly being TRBD1 or TRBD2 (5 bases each). Germline V CDR1 and CDR2: SNHLY, FYNNEI. Trimming removed 2 bases from V and 4 bases from J, with 9 bases in between. This CDR3 has 15 residues. Here the CDR3 DNA reads TGTGCCAGCAGTGAACCAGGGACCGGGGCCAACGTCCTGACTTTC. It yields the protein CASSEPGTGANVLTF.

V and J are TRBV9 and TRBJ2-7; weak D call: TRBD1 (7 bases). V shed 2 bases and J shed 2 bases, with 23 bases lying between them. Germline-derived CDR1 and CDR2 are SGDLS and YYNGEE. CDR3 length: 18 amino acids. The CDR3 spells CASSVAASTGTRAYEQYF. The CDR3 nucleotides are TGTGCCAGCAGCGTCGCCGCGTCGACAGGGACTCGAGCCTACGAGCAGTACTTC. The complete variable domain, with remaining parts taken from reference TRBV9 and TRBJ2-7, reads DSGVTQTPKHLITATGQRVTLRCSPRSGDLSVYWYQQSLDQGLQFLIQYYNGEERAKGNILERFSAQQFPDLHSELNLSSLELGDSALYFCASSVAASTGTRAYEQYFGPGTRLTVT.

The rearrangement joins TRBV20-1 to TRBJ2-1; D call uncertain. Trimming pared 3 bases from V and 7 bases from J, leaving 10 bases between. The CDR3 totals 12 residues. The V gene's germline CDR1 is DFQATT and CDR2 SNEGSKA (reference sequence). The CDR3 is CSASETYNEQFF. The CDR3 nucleotides are TGCAGTGCTAGTGAGACGTATAATGAGCAGTTCTTC.

This sequence joins TRBV28 and TRBJ2-7; TRBD1 agrees at 8 bases. Looked up from germline, CDR1 is MDHEN and CDR2 is SYDVKM. This CDR3 region has 16 residues. Trimming cost V 9 bases and J 3 bases; bases outside gene matches: 16. The CDR3: CASTSPGTGLNYEQYF. DNA for the CDR3: TGTGCCAGTACTTCCCCCGGGACAGGACTTAACTACGAGCAGTACTTC. Full variable domain (rest looked up from reference TRBV28 and TRBJ2-7): DVKVTQSSRYLVKRTGEKVFLECVQDMDHENMFWYRQDPGLGLRLIYFSYDVKMKEKGDIPEGYSVSREKKERFSLILESASTNQTSMYLCASTSPGTGLNYEQYFGPGTRLTVT.

V gene TRBV7-3 combines with J gene TRBJ2-7; no definite D call. Trimming cost V 2 bases and J 0 bases, with 8 bases left between them. This CDR3 comprises 14 residues. Germline CDR1 reads SGHTA; CDR2 reads FQGTGA. CDR3 protein: CASSLDGFSYEQYF. The DNA of the CDR3 is TGTGCCAGCAGCTTAGACGGATTCTCCTACGAGCAGTACTTC. The complete variable domain, with remaining parts taken from reference TRBV7-3 and TRBJ2-7, reads GAGVSQTPSNKVTEKGKYVELRCDPISGHTALYWYRQSLGQGPEFLIYFQGTGAADDSGLPNDRFFAVRPEGSVSTLKIQRTERGDSAVYLCASSLDGFSYEQYFGPGTRLTVT.

The chain links TRBV19 to TRBJ2-2; D gene ambiguous. Germline V gene lookup returns CDR1 LNHDA and CDR2 SQIVND (reference sequence). V lost 0 bases to trimming and J lost 0 bases, with 2 bases between them. There are 14 residues in the CDR3. The CDR3 DNA sequence: TGTGCCAGTAGTATAGAGGCGAACACCGGGGAGCTGTTTTTT. As protein: CASSIEANTGELFF.

The chain is built from TRBV7-6 and TRBJ2-5; D might be TRBD2 (5 bases). Trimming removed 2 bases at V and 7 bases at J, with 17 bases between. The length of the CDR3 is 15 residues. Germline V CDR1 and CDR2: SGHVS, FNYEAQ. The CDR3 bases are TGTGCCAGCAGCTTAACAACCCGGGGTGATGCGACCCAGTACTTC. Translating it yields CASSLTTRGDATQYF.

The chain recombines TRBV19 with TRBJ1-1; no clear D. The ends were cut back, 2 bases at V and 4 bases at J, with 8 bases in the middle. This CDR3 is 13 amino acids long. CDR1 and CDR2 from the germline V gene are LNHDA and SQIVND (reference sequence). The CDR3 region has the DNA TGTGCCAGTAGTATAAGTAGCTTCACTGAAGCTTTCTTT. This encodes CASSISSFTEAFF.

The V gene is TRBV6-2 or TRBV6-3, the J gene TRBJ2-1; 10 bases map to TRBD2. J gave up 2 bases and V 0 bases, and 10 bases lay outside the gene matches. The CDR3 extends over 19 amino acids. Germline CDR1 and CDR2: MNHEY and SVGEGT. DNA of the CDR3: TGTGCCAGCAGTTACTCGAGTCGGGAGCGGGGGGGCCCCTACAATGAGCAGTTCTTC. As protein: CASSYSSRERGGPYNEQFF.

This chain uses TRBV19 with TRBJ1-1; unclear D gene. CDR3 length equals 14 residues. The germline CDR1 and CDR2 sequences are LNHDA and SQIVND (reference sequence). Trimming removed 5 bases from V and 0 bases from J, with 10 bases in between. As DNA, the CDR3 is TGTGCCAGTAGTTGGGTAACAATGAACACTGAAGCTTTCTTT. This codes for CASSWVTMNTEAFF. Together with reference TRBV19 and TRBJ1-1, the CDR3 gives the full variable domain: DGGITQSPKYLFRKEGQNVTLSCEQNLNHDAMYWYRQDPGQGLRLIYYSQIVNDFQKGDIAEGYSVSREKKESFPLTVTSAQKNPTAFYLCASSWVTMNTEAFFGQGTRLTVV.

This chain uses TRBV7-9 with TRBJ2-3; D may be TRBD2 (6 bases). The germline V gene encodes CDR1 SEHNR and CDR2 FQNEAQ (reference sequence). V shed 1 base and J shed 6 bases, with 14 bases lying between them. CDR3 length: 15 residues. The CDR3 region is CASSLGNSGVDTQYF. DNA for the CDR3: TGTGCCAGCAGCTTAGGGAACTCGGGGGTCGATACGCAGTATTTT.

The chain joins TRBV4-1 to TRBJ2-1, with a tentative D call TRBD2 (5 bases). Trimming cost V 0 bases and J 0 bases, with 15 bases left between them. There are 18 residues in the CDR3. Germline loops: CDR1 MGHRA, CDR2 YSYEKL. CDR3 nucleotides: TGCGCCAGCAGCCAAGATCCCCTCGGACTGAGCTCCTACAATGAGCAGTTCTTC. Translation: CASSQDPLGLSSYNEQFF.

DNA of the CDR3: TGTGCCAGCAGTTACGGACCGGGACAAAAGCAGCCCCAGCATTTT. Translated: CASSYGPGQKQPQHF. The V gene is TRBV6-6, the J gene TRBJ1-5, with D possibly matching TRBD1 (6 bases). This CDR3 spans 15 amino acids. Germline assignment: CDR1 MNHNY and CDR2 SVGAGI (reference sequence). The V and J ends lost 2 bases and 7 bases respectively, with 15 bases between them.

The rearrangement links TRBV20-1 to TRBJ1-4; D unclear. Germline lookup yields CDR1 DFQATT and CDR2 SNEGSKA (reference sequence). V lost 3 bases to trimming and J lost 5 bases, with 10 bases between them. This CDR3 is built from 13 residues. CDR3 nucleotide sequence: TGCAGTGCTAGTGGCCCGTCAAATGAAAAACTGTTTTTT. Translated, it gives CSASGPSNEKLFF.

The rearrangement joins TRBV5-1 to TRBJ1-5; 9 positions agree with TRBD1. V was clipped by 4 bases and J by 0 bases; unmatched bases: 20. Germline V gives CDR1 SGHRS, CDR2 YFSETQ. The CDR3 extends over 21 amino acids. The CDR3 nucleotides read TGCGCCAGCAGCCCGGGAGTTTTGCGGACAGGGGACCCTTATAGCAATCAGCCCCAGCATTTT. Translated: CASSPGVLRTGDPYSNQPQHF.

Points on this clone: Other DNA variants within this sample encode the same CDR3. The chain couples TRBV12-3 or TRBV12-4 to TRBJ1-1; D gene ambiguous. V lost 5 bases and J lost 7, with 8 bases in between. The CDR3 has 11 amino acids. Written as DNA, the CDR3 is TGTGCCAGCAGTAAAAAAGTTGAAGCTTTCTTT. Translating gives CASSKKVEAFF.

V gene TRBV27 combines with J gene TRBJ1-4; 8 nucleotides align to TRBD1. The germline CDR1 and CDR2 sequences are MNHEY and SMNVEV (reference sequence). The CDR3 has 15 amino acids. Trimming took 4 bases from V and 8 from J; bases not matched to a gene: 9. The DNA for the CDR3 is TGTGCCAGCAGTTACCAGACAGGGGTCGTGGAAAAACTGTTTTTT. Its protein product is CASSYQTGVVEKLFF. Variable domain in full (rest from reference TRBV27 and TRBJ1-4): EAQVTQNPRYLITVTGKKLTVTCSQNMNHEYMSWYRQDPGLGLRQIYYSMNVEVTDKGDVPEGYKVSRKEKRNFPLILESPSPNQTSLYFCASSYQTGVVEKLFFGSGTQLSVL.

The CDR3 reads CASRRGQFYGYTF. The CDR3 DNA sequence: TGTGCCAGCAGACGTGGACAGTTCTATGGCTACACCTTC. This chain connects TRBV12-3 or TRBV12-4 to TRBJ1-2; D may be TRBD1 (6 bases). This CDR3 region has 13 residues. With 6 bases removed from V and 4 bases from J, the gap between germline ends came to 12 bases.

In DNA, the CDR3 is TGTGCCAGTAGCCTAGGGGTTTCCTATAATTCACCCCTCCACTTT. Translating gives CASSLGVSYNSPLHF. The gene calls are TRBV19 and TRBJ1-6, with D perhaps TRBD1 (5 bases). From germline, CDR1 is LNHDA and CDR2 SQIVND (reference sequence). V lost 6 bases, J lost 1 base, and 10 bases lay in between. The CDR3 consists of 15 residues. Supplemented by reference TRBV19 and TRBJ1-6, the full variable domain reads DGGITQSPKYLFRKEGQNVTLSCEQNLNHDAMYWYRQDPGQGLRLIYYSQIVNDFQKGDIAEGYSVSREKKESFPLTVTSAQKNPTAFYLCASSLGVSYNSPLHFGNGTRLTVT.

The J gene is TRBJ2-7, the V gene TRBV6-5, with 7 bases matching TRBD2. This CDR3 has 13 amino acids. Germline CDR1 MNHEY, CDR2 SVGAGI. V shed 7 bases and J 5 bases; nucleotides not matched to a gene: 8. The DNA of the CDR3 is TGTGCCAGCAACCGGGACTACACCGACGAGCAGTACTTC. Amino acid sequence: CASNRDYTDEQYF.

The J gene is TRBJ2-5, the V gene TRBV5-6, with 8 bases matching TRBD2. The CDR3 covers 16 residues. With V trimmed by 3 bases and J by 5 bases, 12 bases remained unmatched. Germline-derived CDR1 and CDR2 are SGHDT and YYEEEE. The CDR3 DNA sequence: TGTGCCAGCAGCTGGTGGCAGCGGGGGAAGCGGGAGACCCAGTACTTC. Translation gives CASSWWQRGKRETQYF.

This clone occurred many times. This sequence joins TRBV7-8 and TRBJ1-2, with 8 bases fitting TRBD1. The CDR3 totals 14 residues. CDR1 is SGHVS, CDR2 FQNEAQ, per germline. With 5 bases clipped from V and 5 bases from J, the junction kept 7 bases outside the gene matches. As DNA, the CDR3 is TGTGCCAGCAGCCCCTACAGGGGGGAGTATGGCTACACCTTC. It yields the protein CASSPYRGEYGYTF.

The chain joins TRBV6-5 to TRBJ2-3; a possible D gene is TRBD2 (5 bases). This CDR3 comprises 15 residues. CDR1 and CDR2 (germline): MNHEY, SVGAGI. Trimming removed 6 bases at V and 1 base at J, with 14 bases between. CDR3 coding DNA: TGTGCCAGCAGAGACATAGCGTCTGGCACAGATACGCAGTATTTT. Protein sequence: CASRDIASGTDTQYF.

This chain joins TRBV7-9 and TRBJ1-3, with D perhaps matching TRBD1 (6 bases). CDR3 length equals 17 residues. Germline V lookup: CDR1 SEHNR, CDR2 FQNEAQ (reference sequence). Trimming removed 6 bases from V and 1 base from J, with 19 bases in between. In DNA form, the CDR3 reads TGTGCCAGCAGGATCCTCGCGGGGAGGGGGTCTGGAAACACCATATATTTT. Encoded protein: CASRILAGRGSGNTIYF.

This clone was detected only a few times. The chain uses TRBV6-1 and TRBJ1-1; D uncertain. Trimming removed 1 base at V and 4 bases at J, with 10 bases between. Germline assignment: CDR1 MNHNS and CDR2 SASEGT. The CDR3 covers 14 residues. CDR3 bases: TGTGCCAGCAGTGAAGGGACGGAAGGCACTGAAGCTTTCTTT. Its protein is CASSEGTEGTEAFF.

V gene TRBV3-1 (or the pseudogene TRBV3-2) combines with J gene TRBJ1-1, with 7 bases aligning to TRBD1. J lost 4 bases, V lost 3 bases, and 8 bases had no gene match. The V gene's germline CDR1 is LGHDT and CDR2 YNNKEL (reference sequence). CDR3 length: 15 residues. Written as DNA, the CDR3 is TGTGCCAGCAGCCACGATACAGGGGTAGGCACTGAAGCTTTCTTT. Protein product: CASSHDTGVGTEAFF.

V is TRBV7-9 and J is TRBJ2-7, with 13 bases aligning to TRBD2. Germline trimming cut 5 bases from V and 11 bases from J; bases unmatched to any gene: 9. The germline gives CDR1 SEHNR, CDR2 FQNEAQ (reference sequence). The CDR3 is made up of 14 amino acids. The CDR3 region is CASSPGLAGALEYF. The CDR3 nucleotides read TGTGCCAGCAGCCCCGGACTAGCGGGGGCCCTGGAGTACTTC.

In this sample, this clone turned up once. The chain has TRBV6-1 and TRBJ1-3; D possibly corresponds to TRBD1 (5 bases). The CDR3 runs 18 residues. Germline values: CDR1 MNHNS, CDR2 SASEGT. With 4 bases removed from V and 0 bases from J, the gap between germline ends came to 19 bases. The CDR3 DNA sequence: TGTGCCAGCAGTGTTAGCGACAGCTATTCCTACTCTGGAAACACCATATATTTT. This sequence encodes CASSVSDSYSYSGNTIYF.

This chain connects TRBV10-3 to TRBJ2-2; 9 bases are shared with TRBD2. V lost 4 bases to trimming and J lost 4 bases; unmatched junction nucleotides: 10. In germline, CDR1 is ENHRY, CDR2 SYGVKD. CDR3 length: 17 amino acids. CDR3 protein: CAISATPPSGVTGELFF. The DNA for the CDR3 is TGTGCCATCAGTGCCACCCCTCCTAGCGGGGTCACCGGGGAGCTGTTTTTT.

The V and J genes are TRBV19 and TRBJ2-6, with TRBD1 matching 7 bases. The germline V gene encodes CDR1 LNHDA and CDR2 SQIVND (reference sequence). V was clipped by 6 bases and J by 2 bases; unmatched bases: 4. The CDR3 is 15 amino acids. CDR3 sequence: CASRPDRAGANVLTF. The CDR3 DNA reads as TGTGCCAGTAGACCTGACAGGGCTGGGGCCAACGTCCTGACTTTC.

J is TRBJ1-1 and V is TRBV9, with a weak D call TRBD1 (5 bases). CDR1 and CDR2 from the germline V gene are SGDLS and YYNGEE. The CDR3 runs 16 residues. V lost 4 bases and J lost 4, with 20 bases in between. CDR3 coding DNA: TGTGCCAGCAGCTCTTCAGGGATGCATTCAAGCACTGAAGCTTTCTTT. Translation gives CASSSSGMHSSTEAFF.

The V gene is TRBV6-5, the J gene TRBJ2-3; 9 bases fit TRBD1. J gave up 3 bases and V 4 bases, and 5 bases lay outside the gene matches. Per germline, CDR1 MNHEY and CDR2 SVGAGI. CDR3 length: 15 residues. The CDR3: CASSSTGGWTDTQYF. As DNA, the CDR3 is TGTGCCAGCAGTTCGACAGGGGGTTGGACAGATACGCAGTATTTT.